This T cell receptor beta chain was captured in a study of blood T cell repertoires in COVID-19. V trimming: 4 bases; J trimming: 4 bases; junction bases outside the gene matches: 7. This CDR3 contains 16 residues. CDR1 and CDR2 from the germline V gene are LGHDT and YNNKEL (reference sequence). The method was immunoSEQ multiplex PCR; TCRdb's version includes in-frame clones alone and lacks a portion of them. Found here are 84,000 or so clones, around four fifths of them singletons; the top ten hold approximately 12%. The chain links TRBV3-1 (or the pseudogene TRBV3-2) to TRBJ2-3; 11 positions match TRBD2. The sequenced sample consisted of peripheral blood. The sequence was collected from a woman in her seventies with active or convalescent COVID-19. CDR3 sequence: CASSLHSGGAPDTQYF. The DNA of the CDR3 is TGTGCCAGCAGCCTTCATAGCGGGGGGGCCCCAGATACGCAGTATTTT.